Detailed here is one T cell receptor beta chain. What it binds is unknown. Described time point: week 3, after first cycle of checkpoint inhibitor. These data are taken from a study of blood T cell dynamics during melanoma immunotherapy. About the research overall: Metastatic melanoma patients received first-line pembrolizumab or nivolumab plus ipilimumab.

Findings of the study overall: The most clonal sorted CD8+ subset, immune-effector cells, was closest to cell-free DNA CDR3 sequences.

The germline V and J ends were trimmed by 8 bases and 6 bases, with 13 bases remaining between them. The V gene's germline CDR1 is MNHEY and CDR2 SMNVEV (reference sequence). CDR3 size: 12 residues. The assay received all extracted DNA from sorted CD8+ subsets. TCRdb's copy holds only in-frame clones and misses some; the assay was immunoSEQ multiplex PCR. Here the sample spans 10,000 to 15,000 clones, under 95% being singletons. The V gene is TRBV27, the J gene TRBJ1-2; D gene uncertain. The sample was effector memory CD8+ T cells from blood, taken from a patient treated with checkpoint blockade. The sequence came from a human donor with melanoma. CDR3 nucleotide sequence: TGTGCCAGCGGTGACCGAGGCCATGGCTACACCTTC. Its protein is CASGDRGHGYTF.